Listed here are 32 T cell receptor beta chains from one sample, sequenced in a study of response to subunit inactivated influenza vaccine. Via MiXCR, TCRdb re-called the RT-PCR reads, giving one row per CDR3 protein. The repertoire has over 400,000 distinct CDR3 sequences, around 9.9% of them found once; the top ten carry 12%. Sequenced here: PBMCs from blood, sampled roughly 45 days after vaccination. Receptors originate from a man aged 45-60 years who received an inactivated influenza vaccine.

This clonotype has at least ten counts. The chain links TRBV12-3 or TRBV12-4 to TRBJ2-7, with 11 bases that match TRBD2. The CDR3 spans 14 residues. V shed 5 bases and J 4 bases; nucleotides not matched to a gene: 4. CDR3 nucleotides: TGTGCCAGCAGTACTAGCGGGAGAATGTACGAGCAGTACTTC. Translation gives CASSTSGRMYEQYF.

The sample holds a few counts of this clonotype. This CDR3 reads CASSFQDGGAYNEQFF. CDR3 nucleotide sequence: TGTGCCAGCAGCTTCCAGGACGGGGGGGCCTACAATGAGCAGTTCTTC. The V call is TRBV7-9, the J call TRBJ2-1; 8 nucleotides line up with TRBD2. J lost 2 bases, V lost 3 bases, and 6 bases had no gene match. The CDR3 spans 16 residues. Germline assignment: CDR1 SEHNR and CDR2 FQNEAQ (reference sequence).

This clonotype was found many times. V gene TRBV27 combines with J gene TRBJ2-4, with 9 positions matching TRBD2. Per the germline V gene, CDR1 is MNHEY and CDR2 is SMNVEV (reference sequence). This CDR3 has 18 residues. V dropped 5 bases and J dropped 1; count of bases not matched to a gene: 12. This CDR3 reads CASSLEAGGGSAKNIQYF. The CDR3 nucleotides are TGTGCCAGCAGTCTCGAGGCGGGAGGGGGCTCGGCCAAAAACATTCAGTACTTC.

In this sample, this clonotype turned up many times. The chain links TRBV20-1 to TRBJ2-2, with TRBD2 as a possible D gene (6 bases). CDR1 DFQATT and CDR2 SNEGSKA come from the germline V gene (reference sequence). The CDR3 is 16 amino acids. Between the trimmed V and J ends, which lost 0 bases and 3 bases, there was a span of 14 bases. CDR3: CSARDAGPKDTGELFF. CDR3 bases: TGCAGTGCTAGAGATGCGGGACCAAAGGACACCGGGGAGCTGTTTTTT.

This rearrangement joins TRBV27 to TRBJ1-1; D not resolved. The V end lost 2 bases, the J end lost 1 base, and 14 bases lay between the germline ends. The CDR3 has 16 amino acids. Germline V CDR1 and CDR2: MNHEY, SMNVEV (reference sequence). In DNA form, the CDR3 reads TGTGCCAGCAGTTTAACCCGGACCCGGCCGAACACTGAAGCTTTCTTT. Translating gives CASSLTRTRPNTEAFF.

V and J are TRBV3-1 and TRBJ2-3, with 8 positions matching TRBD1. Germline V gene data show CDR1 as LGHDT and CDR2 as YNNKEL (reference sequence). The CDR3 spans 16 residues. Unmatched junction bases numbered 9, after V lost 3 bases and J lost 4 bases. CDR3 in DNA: TGTGCCAGCAGCCAGGCCGGACAGGGAAGCCCAGATACGCAGTATTTT. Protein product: CASSQAGQGSPDTQYF.

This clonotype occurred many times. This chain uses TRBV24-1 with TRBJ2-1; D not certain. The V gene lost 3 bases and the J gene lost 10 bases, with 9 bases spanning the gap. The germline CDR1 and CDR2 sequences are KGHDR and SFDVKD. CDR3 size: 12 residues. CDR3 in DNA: TGTGCCACCAGTGATCCGCTCGAGGAGCAGTTCTTC. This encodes CATSDPLEEQFF.

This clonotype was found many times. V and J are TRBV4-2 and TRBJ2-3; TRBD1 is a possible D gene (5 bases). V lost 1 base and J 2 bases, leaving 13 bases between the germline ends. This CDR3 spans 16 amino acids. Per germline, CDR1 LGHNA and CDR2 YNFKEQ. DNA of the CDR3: TGTGCCAGCAGCCAAGCCCGACAGCGCGCCACAGATACGCAGTATTTT. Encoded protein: CASSQARQRATDTQYF.

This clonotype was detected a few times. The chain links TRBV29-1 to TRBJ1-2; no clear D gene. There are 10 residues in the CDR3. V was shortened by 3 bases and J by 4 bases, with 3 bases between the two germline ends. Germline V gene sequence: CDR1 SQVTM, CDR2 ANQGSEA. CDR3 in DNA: TGCAGCGTTGAGGTCTATGGCTACACCTTC. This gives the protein CSVEVYGYTF.

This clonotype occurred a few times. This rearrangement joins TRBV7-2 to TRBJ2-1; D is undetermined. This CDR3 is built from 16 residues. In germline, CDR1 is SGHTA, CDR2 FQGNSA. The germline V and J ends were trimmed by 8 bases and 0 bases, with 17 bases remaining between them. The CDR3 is CASLLTSLGSYNEQFF. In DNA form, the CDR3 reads TGTGCCAGCCTTCTCACGTCCCTCGGCTCCTACAATGAGCAGTTCTTC.

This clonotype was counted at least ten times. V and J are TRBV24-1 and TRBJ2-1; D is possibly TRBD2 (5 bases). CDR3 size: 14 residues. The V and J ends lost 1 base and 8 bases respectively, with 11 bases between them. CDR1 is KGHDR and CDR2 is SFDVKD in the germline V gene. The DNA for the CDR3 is TGTGCCACCAGTGATTTAACTAGTAACCATGAGCAGTTCTTC. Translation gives CATSDLTSNHEQFF.

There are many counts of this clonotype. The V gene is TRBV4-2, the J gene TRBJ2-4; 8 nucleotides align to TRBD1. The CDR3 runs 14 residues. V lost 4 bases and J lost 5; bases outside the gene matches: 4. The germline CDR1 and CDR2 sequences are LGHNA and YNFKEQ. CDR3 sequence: CASSPGQGENIQYF. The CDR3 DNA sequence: TGTGCCAGCAGCCCCGGACAGGGTGAAAACATTCAGTACTTC.

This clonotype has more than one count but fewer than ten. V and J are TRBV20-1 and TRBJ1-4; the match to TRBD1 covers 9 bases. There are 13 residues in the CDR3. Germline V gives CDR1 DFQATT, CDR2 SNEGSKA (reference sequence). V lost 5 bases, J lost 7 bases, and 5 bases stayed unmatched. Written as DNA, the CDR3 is TGCAGTGCTTCGACAGGGGGGTCTGAAAAACTGTTTTTT. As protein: CSASTGGSEKLFF.

DNA for the CDR3: TGTGCCACCAGTGACGTTTGGGCCAACGTCCTGACTTTC. Translation gives CATSDVWANVLTF. J is TRBJ2-6 and V is TRBV24-1; D uncertain. Germline-derived CDR1 and CDR2 are KGHDR and SFDVKD. Trimming stripped 4 bases from V and 5 bases from J, with 5 bases between. The CDR3 is made up of 13 amino acids.

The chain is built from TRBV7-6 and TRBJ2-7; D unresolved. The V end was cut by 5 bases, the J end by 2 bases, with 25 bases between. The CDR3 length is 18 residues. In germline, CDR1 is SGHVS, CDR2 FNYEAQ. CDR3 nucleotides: TGTGCCAGCAGCCCGGACCCGGGTCGTGGGTTAAAGCCCTACGAGCAGTACTTC. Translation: CASSPDPGRGLKPYEQYF.

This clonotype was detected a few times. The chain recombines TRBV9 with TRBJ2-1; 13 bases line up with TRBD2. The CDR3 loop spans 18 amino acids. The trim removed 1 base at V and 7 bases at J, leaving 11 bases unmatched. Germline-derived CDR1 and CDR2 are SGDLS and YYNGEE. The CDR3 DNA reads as TGTGCCAGCAGCGTAAGACAGGGGGGACTAGCGGGGAGAAATGAGCAGTTCTTC. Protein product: CASSVRQGGLAGRNEQFF.

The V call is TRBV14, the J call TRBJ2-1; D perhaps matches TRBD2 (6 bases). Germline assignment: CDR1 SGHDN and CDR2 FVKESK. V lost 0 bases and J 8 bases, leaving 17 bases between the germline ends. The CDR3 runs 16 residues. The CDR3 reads CASSQDPRDWWHEQFF. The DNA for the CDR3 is TGTGCCAGCAGCCAAGACCCCCGGGACTGGTGGCATGAGCAGTTCTTC.

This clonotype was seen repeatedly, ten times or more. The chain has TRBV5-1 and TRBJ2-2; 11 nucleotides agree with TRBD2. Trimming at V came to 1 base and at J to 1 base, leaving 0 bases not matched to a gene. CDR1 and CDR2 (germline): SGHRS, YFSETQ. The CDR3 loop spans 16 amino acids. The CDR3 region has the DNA TGCGCCAGCAGCTTGACTAGCGGGAGGAACACCGGGGAGCTGTTTTTT. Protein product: CASSLTSGRNTGELFF.

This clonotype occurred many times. Written as DNA, the CDR3 is TGCGCCAGCAGCCCACTCATTAGCTCCTACAATGAGCAGTTCTTC. This codes for CASSPLISSYNEQFF. This rearrangement joins TRBV5-1 to TRBJ2-1; the D is unclear. CDR1 SGHRS and CDR2 YFSETQ come from the germline V gene. V lost 4 bases, J lost 0 bases, and 11 bases lay in between. The CDR3 runs 15 residues.

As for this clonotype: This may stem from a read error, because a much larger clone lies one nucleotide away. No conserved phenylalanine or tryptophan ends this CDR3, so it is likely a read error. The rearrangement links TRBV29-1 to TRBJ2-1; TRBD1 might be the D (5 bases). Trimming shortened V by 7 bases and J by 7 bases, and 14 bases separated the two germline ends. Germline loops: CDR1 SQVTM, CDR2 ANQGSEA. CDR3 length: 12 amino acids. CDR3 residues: CSGSQVVNEQFL. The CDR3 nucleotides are TGCAGCGGATCACAGGTTGTTAATGAGCAGTTCTTA.

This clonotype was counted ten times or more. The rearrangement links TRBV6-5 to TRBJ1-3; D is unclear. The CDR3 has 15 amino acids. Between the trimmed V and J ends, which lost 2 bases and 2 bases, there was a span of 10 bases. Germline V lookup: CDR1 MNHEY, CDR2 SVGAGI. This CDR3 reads CASSYEGATGNTIYF. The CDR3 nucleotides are TGTGCCAGCAGTTACGAGGGAGCAACTGGAAACACCATATATTTT.

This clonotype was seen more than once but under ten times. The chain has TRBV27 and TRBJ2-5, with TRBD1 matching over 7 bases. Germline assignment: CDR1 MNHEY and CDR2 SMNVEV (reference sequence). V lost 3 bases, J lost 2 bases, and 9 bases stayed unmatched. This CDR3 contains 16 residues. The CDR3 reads CASSFREGALQETQYF. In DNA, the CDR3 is TGTGCCAGCAGTTTTAGAGAGGGGGCATTGCAAGAGACCCAGTACTTC.

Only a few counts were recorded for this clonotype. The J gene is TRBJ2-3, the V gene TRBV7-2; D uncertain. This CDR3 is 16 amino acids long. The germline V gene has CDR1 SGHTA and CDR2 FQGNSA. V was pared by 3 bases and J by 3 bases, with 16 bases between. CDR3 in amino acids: CASSLGGFYRTDTQYF. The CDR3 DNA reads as TGTGCCAGCAGCTTGGGTGGATTTTATCGGACAGATACGCAGTATTTT.

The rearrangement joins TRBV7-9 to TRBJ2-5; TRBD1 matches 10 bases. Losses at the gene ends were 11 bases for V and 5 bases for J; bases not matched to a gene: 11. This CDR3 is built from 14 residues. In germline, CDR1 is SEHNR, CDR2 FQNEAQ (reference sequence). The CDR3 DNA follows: TGTGCCGTTCCCCCCGACAGGGGGCGGGAGACCCAGTACTTC. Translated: CAVPPDRGRETQYF.

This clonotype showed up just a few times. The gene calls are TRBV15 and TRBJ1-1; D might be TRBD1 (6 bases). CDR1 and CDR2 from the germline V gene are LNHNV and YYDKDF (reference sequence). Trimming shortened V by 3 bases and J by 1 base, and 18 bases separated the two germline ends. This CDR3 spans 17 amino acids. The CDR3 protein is CATSRNQRGQPNTEAFF. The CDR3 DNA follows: TGTGCCACCAGCAGGAACCAAAGAGGACAGCCGAACACTGAAGCTTTCTTT.

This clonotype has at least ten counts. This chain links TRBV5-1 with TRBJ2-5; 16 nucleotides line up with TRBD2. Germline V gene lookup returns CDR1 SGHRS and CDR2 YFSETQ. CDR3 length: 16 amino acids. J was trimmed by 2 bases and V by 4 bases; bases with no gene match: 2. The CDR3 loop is CASSAGLAGGQETQYF. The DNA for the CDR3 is TGCGCCAGCAGCGCGGGACTAGCGGGGGGGCAAGAGACCCAGTACTTC.

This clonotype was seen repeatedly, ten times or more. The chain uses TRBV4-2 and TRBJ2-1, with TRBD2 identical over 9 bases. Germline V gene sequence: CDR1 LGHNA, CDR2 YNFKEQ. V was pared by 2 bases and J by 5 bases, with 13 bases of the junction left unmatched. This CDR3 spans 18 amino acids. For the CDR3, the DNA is TGTGCCAGCAGCCAATCTTTTTTTGCGGGGGGGCCAGACAATGAGCAGTTCTTC. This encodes CASSQSFFAGGPDNEQFF.

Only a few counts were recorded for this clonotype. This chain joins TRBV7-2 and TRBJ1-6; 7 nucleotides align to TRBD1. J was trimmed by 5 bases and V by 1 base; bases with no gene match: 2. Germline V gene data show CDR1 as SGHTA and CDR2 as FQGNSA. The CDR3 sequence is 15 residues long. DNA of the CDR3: TGTGCCAGCAGCTTAGGGGACAGTGATAATTCACCCCTCCACTTT. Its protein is CASSLGDSDNSPLHF.

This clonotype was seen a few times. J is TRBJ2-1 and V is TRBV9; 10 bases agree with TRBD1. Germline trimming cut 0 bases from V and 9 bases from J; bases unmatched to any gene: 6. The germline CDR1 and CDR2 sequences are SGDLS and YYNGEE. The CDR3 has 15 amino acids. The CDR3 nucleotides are TGTGCCAGCAGCGTAGGACAGGGGGCTATCGGTGAGCAGTTCTTC. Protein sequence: CASSVGQGAIGEQFF.

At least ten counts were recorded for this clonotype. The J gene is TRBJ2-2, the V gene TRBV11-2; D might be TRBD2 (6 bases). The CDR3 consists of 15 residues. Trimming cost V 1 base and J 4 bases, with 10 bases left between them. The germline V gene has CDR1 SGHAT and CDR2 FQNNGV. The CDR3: CASSLAGRRTGELFF. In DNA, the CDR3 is TGTGCCAGCAGCTTAGCAGGGAGGCGCACCGGGGAGCTGTTTTTT. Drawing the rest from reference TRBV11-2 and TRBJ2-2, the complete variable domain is EAGVAQSPRYKIIEKRQSVAFWCNPISGHATLYWYQQILGQGPKLLIQFQNNGVVDDSQLPKDRFSAERLKGVDSTLKIQPAKLEDSAVYLCASSLAGRRTGELFFGEGSRLTVL.

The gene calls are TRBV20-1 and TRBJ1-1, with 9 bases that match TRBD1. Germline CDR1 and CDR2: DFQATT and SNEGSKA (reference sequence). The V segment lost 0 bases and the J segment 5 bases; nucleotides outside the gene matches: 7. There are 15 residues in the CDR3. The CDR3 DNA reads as TGCAGTGCTAGAGATATAGACAGGGGGTGGACTGAAGCTTTCTTT. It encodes CSARDIDRGWTEAFF.

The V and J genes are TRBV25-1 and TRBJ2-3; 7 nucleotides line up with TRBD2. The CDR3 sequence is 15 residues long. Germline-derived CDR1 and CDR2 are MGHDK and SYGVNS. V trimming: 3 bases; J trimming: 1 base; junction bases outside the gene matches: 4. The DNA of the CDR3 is TGTGCCAGCAGTGATCAGGGAGGGCGCACAGATACGCAGTATTTT. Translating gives CASSDQGGRTDTQYF.